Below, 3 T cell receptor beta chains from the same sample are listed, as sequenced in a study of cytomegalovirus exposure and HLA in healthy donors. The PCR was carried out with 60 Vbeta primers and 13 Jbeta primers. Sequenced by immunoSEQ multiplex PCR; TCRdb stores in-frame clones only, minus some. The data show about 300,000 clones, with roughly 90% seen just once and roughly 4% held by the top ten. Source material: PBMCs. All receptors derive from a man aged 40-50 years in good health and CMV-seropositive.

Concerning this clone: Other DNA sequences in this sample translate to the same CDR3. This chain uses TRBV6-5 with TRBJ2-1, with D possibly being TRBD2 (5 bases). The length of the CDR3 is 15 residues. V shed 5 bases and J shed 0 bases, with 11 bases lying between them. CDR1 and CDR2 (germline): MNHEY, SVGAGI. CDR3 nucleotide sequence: TGTGCCAGCAGTCCTGACCGGGGCTCCTACAATGAGCAGTTCTTC. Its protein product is CASSPDRGSYNEQFF.

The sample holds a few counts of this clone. The CDR3 coding sequence is TGTGCCATCAGCCCAGTAGGTAACAGGGTTCACAATGAGCAGTTCTTC. The encoded protein is CAISPVGNRVHNEQFF. V gene TRBV10-3 combines with J gene TRBJ2-1; tentatively, D is TRBD1 (6 bases). The CDR3 is made up of 16 amino acids. Germline V gene data show CDR1 as ENHRY and CDR2 as SYGVKD. Trimming shortened V by 6 bases and J by 5 bases, and 20 bases separated the two germline ends.

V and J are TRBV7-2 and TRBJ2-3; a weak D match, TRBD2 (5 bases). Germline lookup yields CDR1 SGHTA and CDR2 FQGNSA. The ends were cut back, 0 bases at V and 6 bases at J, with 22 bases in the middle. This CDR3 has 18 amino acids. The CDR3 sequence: CASSLALRTSPTGDTQYF. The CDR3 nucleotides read TGTGCCAGCAGCTTAGCGCTAAGAACCAGCCCTACGGGGGATACGCAGTATTTT.